This T cell receptor beta chain emerged from a study of T cells expressing NK-cell markers. Study-level findings and limits: These same clonotypes (in a few donors) also led the CD3+CD56-NKG2C+ fraction.

In regard to this clonotype: The antigen is unknown.

Beta-chain TCR cDNA was generated via 5'RACE template switching with UMIs. TCRdb re-called the 5' RACE reads and catalogs CDR3 proteins one per entry, DNA excluded. The listing contains under 200,000 distinct CDR3 sequences. This receptor was taken from a woman between 18 and 70 years old in good health. The sample consisted of blood T cells: a sorted CD56 or NKG2C T cell subset, CD4+ or CD8+ T cells, or bulk PBMC T cells (not recorded which).

The CDR3 reads CSARSQHRDTNQPQHF. This chain joins TRBV20-1 and TRBJ1-5; no DNA is available, so the TRBD1 call from TCRdb remains unchecked. Looked up from germline, CDR1 is DFQATT and CDR2 is SNEGSKA (reference sequence). CDR3 length: 16 amino acids.